This is a list of T cell receptor beta chains from one sample in a study of shared T cell receptors in the human thymus. Clones were sequenced by immunoSEQ multiplex PCR, and TCRdb holds only the in-frame ones, with some missing. The table lists some 700,000 clones, around 87% of them singletons, with 0.0095% to 0.012% in the top ten. Separately, the same data were catalogued under a study of human thymus T cells.

The sample comprised thymocytes. The receptor set was obtained from a boy younger than two with a congenital heart defect. The CDR3 runs from the conserved cysteine through the conserved F or W. A D gene is named only where the DNA matches it firmly. Clone sizes are given selectively: once, few, many, or a class where the clone is expanded.

V: TRBV9; D: TRBD2; J: TRBJ2-3; size: -; CDR3: CASSVGSGGIDTQYF
V: TRBV4-2; D: -; J: TRBJ1-4; size: -; CDR3: CASSQDPRGGNEKLFF
V: TRBV21-1; D: -; J: TRBJ1-5; size: -; CDR3: CASSKERANQPQHF
V: TRBV28; D: TRBD2; J: TRBJ2-3; size: -; CDR3: CASRPRTSGSPDTQYF
V: TRBV27; D: TRBD2; J: TRBJ2-7; size: -; CDR3: CASSPYSSGNGYEQYF
V: TRBV5-4; D: TRBD2; J: TRBJ2-7; size: -; CDR3: CASSWGLAGGREQYF
V: TRBV5-4; D: -; J: TRBJ2-3; size: -; CDR3: CASSSSGGGGTDTQYF
V: TRBV14; D: -; J: TRBJ1-3; size: -; CDR3: CASSQPPTGLTSSGNTIYF
V: TRBV27; D: -; J: TRBJ1-2; size: -; CDR3: CASSLRPQAKGANYGYTF
V: TRBV6-1; D: -; J: TRBJ2-7; size: -; CDR3: CAGGWRGRSRYEQYF
V: TRBV4-1; D: TRBD2; J: TRBJ2-1; size: -; CDR3: CASSHALAGRPSYNEQFF
V: TRBV7-2; D: -; J: TRBJ2-1; size: -; CDR3: CASSYKGNEQFF
V: TRBV10-1; D: -; J: TRBJ1-5; size: -; CDR3: CASSESGDRNQPQHF
V: TRBV4-3; D: TRBD1; J: TRBJ2-2; size: -; CDR3: CASSQVGQGPYPLTGELFF
V: TRBV6-1; D: TRBD1; J: TRBJ1-2; size: once; CDR3: CASGEDRGPYGYTF
V: TRBV30; D: -; J: TRBJ1-2; size: -; CDR3: CAWRLSTAGYGYTF
V: TRBV19; D: -; J: TRBJ2-1; size: few; CDR3: CASSTPSSYNEQFF
V: TRBV5-1; D: -; J: TRBJ2-7; size: -; CDR3: CASSSQGSHEQYF
V: TRBV11-3; D: TRBD1; J: TRBJ2-7; size: -; CDR3: CASSFGTGNDEQYF
V: TRBV1; D: -; J: TRBJ2-2; size: -; CDR3: CTSSPAAGELFF
V: TRBV5-1; D: TRBD1; J: TRBJ2-3; size: -; CDR3: CASSFSCPRDRSTDTQYF
V: TRBV27; D: TRBD2; J: TRBJ2-7; size: -; CDR3: CASSRRGDLYEQYF
V: TRBV27; D: TRBD2; J: -; size: few; CDR3: CASSTLAGGPFEQYF
V: TRBV4-2; D: TRBD2; J: TRBJ2-2; size: -; CDR3: CASSLTFSGRGPGELFF
V: TRBV20-1; D: -; J: TRBJ2-1; size: once; CDR3: CSARAPSEQFF
V: TRBV19; D: -; J: TRBJ2-3; size: few; CDR3: CATSGYGEPTCTDTQYF
V: TRBV7-2; D: -; J: TRBJ2-3; size: -; CDR3: CASSFGRRATDTQYF
V: TRBV27; D: -; J: TRBJ1-2; size: -; CDR3: CASGSQGLGYTF
V: TRBV6-5; D: -; J: TRBJ2-3; size: -; CDR3: CASSYSCEESTDTQYF
V: TRBV28; D: -; J: TRBJ2-7; size: -; CDR3: CASSHVADPYEQYF
V: TRBV29-1; D: TRBD1; J: TRBJ2-5; size: once; CDR3: CSVVSETGEGETQYF
V: TRBV7-6; D: -; J: TRBJ1-4; size: -; CDR3: CASSLGRKGQGPLANEKLFF
V: TRBV5-6; D: -; J: TRBJ2-5; size: -; CDR3: CASSLAVGQPKGETQYF
V: TRBV13; D: TRBD2; J: TRBJ2-7; size: -; CDR3: CASSTGTSGVNEQYF
V: TRBV9; D: TRBD2; J: TRBJ2-1; size: -; CDR3: CASSPGLAWEQFF